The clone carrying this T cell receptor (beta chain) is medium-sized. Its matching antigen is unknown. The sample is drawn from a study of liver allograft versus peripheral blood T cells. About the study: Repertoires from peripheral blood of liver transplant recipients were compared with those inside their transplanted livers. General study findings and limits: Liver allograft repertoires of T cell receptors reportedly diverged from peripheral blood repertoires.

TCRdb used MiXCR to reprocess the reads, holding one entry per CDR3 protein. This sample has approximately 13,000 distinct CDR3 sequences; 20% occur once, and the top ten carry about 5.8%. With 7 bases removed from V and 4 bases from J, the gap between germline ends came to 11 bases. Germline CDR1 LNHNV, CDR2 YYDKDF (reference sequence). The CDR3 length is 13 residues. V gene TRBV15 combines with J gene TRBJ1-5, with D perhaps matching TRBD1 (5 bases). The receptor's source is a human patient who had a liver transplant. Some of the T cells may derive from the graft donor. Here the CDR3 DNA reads TGTGCCACCATGGCGGGGCTTAATCAGCCCCAGCATTTT. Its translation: CATMAGLNQPQHF.